A single sample gave rise to the 19 T cell receptor beta chains below, sequenced in a study of cytomegalovirus exposure and HLA in healthy donors. Primers: 60 Vbeta forward and 13 Jbeta reverse. Repertoires were generated with immunoSEQ multiplex PCR, while TCRdb's copy carries only in-frame clones and drops some. The table has about 150,000 clones, approximately 75% seen once; the top ten hold 2.8%. Material: PBMCs. The source is a man aged 18 to 30 in good health and CMV-seronegative.

This sequence joins TRBV4-3 and TRBJ1-5; D is undetermined. Germline V gives CDR1 LGHNA, CDR2 YSLEER. This CDR3 contains 13 residues. Deletions cut 0 bases from V and 6 bases from J, with 6 bases between. CDR3 amino acids: CASSQERSQPQHF. CDR3 bases: TGCGCCAGCAGCCAAGAGAGGAGTCAGCCCCAGCATTTT.

This clone was seen a single time. The V call is TRBV27, the J call TRBJ2-7; possibly TRBD1 for D (6 bases). CDR1 is MNHEY, CDR2 SMNVEV, per germline (reference sequence). The V end was cut by 2 bases, the J end by 2 bases, with 10 bases between. The CDR3 is made up of 14 amino acids. CDR3 amino acids: CASSLGAGAYEQYV. CDR3 DNA: TGTGCCAGCAGTTTAGGGGCAGGGGCCTACGAGCAGTACGTC.

The chain is built from TRBV25-1 and TRBJ2-5; tentatively, D is TRBD2 (6 bases). V was trimmed by 8 bases and J by 2 bases, leaving 15 bases between them. Germline V CDR1 and CDR2: MGHDK, SYGVNS. This CDR3 is 14 amino acids long. Here the CDR3 reads CASRPRGSQETQYF. The DNA for the CDR3 is TGTGCCAGCCGACCGCGGGGCAGTCAAGAGACCCAGTACTTC.

The genes are TRBV11-2 and TRBJ2-5, with a weak D call TRBD1 (6 bases). V was cut by 3 bases and J by 2 bases, with 16 bases left in between. The length of the CDR3 is 16 residues. The germline V gene has CDR1 SGHAT and CDR2 FQNNGV. In DNA, the CDR3 is TGTGCCAGCAGCTTGGGCCCTATACAGGGACAAGAGACCCAGTACTTC. Protein: CASSLGPIQGQETQYF.

The CDR3, as DNA: TGTGCCAGCAGTTCTACGGACAGGGTGTGTGGCTACACCTTC. Translating gives CASSSTDRVCGYTF. The J gene is TRBJ1-2, the V gene TRBV27; 8 bases are a match to TRBD1. The CDR3 sequence is 14 residues long. Germline values: CDR1 MNHEY, CDR2 SMNVEV (reference sequence). V lost 4 bases, J lost 7 bases, and 8 bases stayed unmatched.

The chain joins TRBV10-2 to TRBJ2-7; no clear D gene. CDR1 is WSHSY and CDR2 is SAAADI in the germline V gene. The CDR3 has 13 residues. Between the trimmed V and J ends, which lost 4 bases and 0 bases, there was a span of 7 bases. The DNA of the CDR3 is TGCGCCAGCAGTGGTCCAGGCTCCTACGAGCAGTACGTC. Amino acids: CASSGPGSYEQYV.

The chain combines TRBV11-2 with TRBJ2-2; TRBD2 aligns across 9 bases. The germline V gene encodes CDR1 SGHAT and CDR2 FQNNGV. V trimming: 5 bases; J trimming: 5 bases; junction bases outside the gene matches: 9. CDR3 size: 16 residues. CDR3 residues: CASSPSGTSRTGELFF. The CDR3 DNA sequence: TGTGCCAGCAGCCCGTCCGGGACTAGCCGGACCGGGGAGCTGTTTTTT.

The V gene is TRBV6-5, the J gene TRBJ2-3; D not certain. Germline values: CDR1 MNHEY, CDR2 SVGAGI. Trimming pared 7 bases from V and 2 bases from J, leaving 10 bases between. The CDR3 is 13 amino acids. The CDR3 coding sequence is TGTGCCAGCACAAGCGTTTTCACAGATACGCAGTATTTT. Protein product: CASTSVFTDTQYF.

In DNA form, the CDR3 reads TGTGCCAGTAGTAGAAGCCTAAACACTGAAGCTTTCTTT. The encoded protein is CASSRSLNTEAFF. The rearrangement joins TRBV19 to TRBJ1-1; D gene unclear. Germline CDR1 LNHDA, CDR2 SQIVND (reference sequence). The CDR3 runs 13 residues. V lost 4 bases to trimming and J lost 2 bases, with 8 bases between them.

J is TRBJ2-7 and V is TRBV6-1; weak D call: TRBD2 (6 bases). This CDR3 contains 14 residues. Germline V gene sequence: CDR1 MNHNS, CDR2 SASEGT. Trimming shortened V by 8 bases and J by 0 bases, and 14 bases separated the two germline ends. The CDR3 DNA follows: TGTGCCAGCCGGGAGTCCCTAGGCTCCTACGAGCAGTACGTC. Protein: CASRESLGSYEQYV.

The chain combines TRBV25-1 with TRBJ1-6, with D perhaps matching TRBD1 (5 bases). V shed 1 base and J shed 7 bases, with 14 bases lying between them. The CDR3 is 16 amino acids. The V gene's germline CDR1 is MGHDK and CDR2 SYGVNS. The CDR3: CASSEFETEVNSPLHF. The CDR3 nucleotides are TGTGCCAGCAGTGAATTTGAGACAGAGGTCAATTCACCCCTCCACTTT.

The chain carries TRBV7-6 and TRBJ2-1, with 11 bases lining up with TRBD2. Germline values: CDR1 SGHVS, CDR2 FNYEAQ. The CDR3 has 16 residues. Trimming removed 4 bases from V and 7 bases from J; junction bases left unmatched: 9. CDR3: CASSSALAGGQNEQFF. The DNA for the CDR3 is TGTGCCAGCAGCTCGGCGCTAGCGGGGGGCCAGAATGAGCAGTTCTTC.

The rearrangement links TRBV10-1 to TRBJ1-3; possibly TRBD1 for D (6 bases). Germline CDR1 reads WNHNN; CDR2 reads SYGVQD (reference sequence). This CDR3 has 13 amino acids. With 8 bases removed from V and 3 bases from J, the gap between germline ends came to 11 bases. CDR3 amino acids: CASEPGHGNTIYF. The CDR3 DNA reads TGCGCCAGCGAGCCGGGACATGGAAACACCATATATTTT.

V gene TRBV7-2 combines with J gene TRBJ2-5; D might be TRBD1 (5 bases). The J call is in doubt because the DNA end fits TRBJ2-7 better. Germline V gives CDR1 SGHTA, CDR2 FQGNSA. The CDR3 has 12 residues. This CDR3 is CASSYQGYEQYF. CDR3 DNA: TGTGCCAGCAGCTATCAGGGATACGAGCAGTACTTC.

The V call is TRBV5-6, the J call TRBJ2-7; 10 bases match TRBD1. The CDR3 spans 14 residues. CDR1 SGHDT and CDR2 YYEEEE come from the germline V gene. The junction had 6 bases not matched to a gene; V was cut back by 5 bases and J by 4 bases. CDR3 DNA: TGTGCCAGCAGTACCGGGACAGGGGTGTACGAGCAGTACTTC. Its protein product is CASSTGTGVYEQYF.

The chain has TRBV6-1 and TRBJ2-7; TRBD1 agrees at 7 bases. The CDR3 is made up of 14 amino acids. CDR1 MNHNS and CDR2 SASEGT come from the germline V gene. Trimming at V came to 5 bases and at J to 2 bases, leaving 6 bases not matched to a gene. CDR3 in amino acids: CASSKPGQAYEQYV. The DNA of the CDR3 is TGTGCCAGCAGTAAACCCGGACAGGCCTACGAGCAGTACGTC.

This clone was seen only a few times. The chain links TRBV19 to TRBJ2-1, with 7 bases fitting TRBD2. The J segment lost 7 bases and the V segment lost 2 bases, leaving 8 bases of the junction unmatched. CDR3 length: 15 residues. Germline CDR1 reads LNHDA; CDR2 reads SQIVND (reference sequence). The CDR3 coding sequence is TGTGCCAGTAGTATATACCGGGGGGAAACAAATGAGCAGTTCTTC. Protein: CASSIYRGETNEQFF.

V and J are TRBV5-1 and TRBJ1-6, with a possible D match to TRBD1 (6 bases). The CDR3 contains 14 residues. The germline V gene encodes CDR1 SGHRS and CDR2 YFSETQ. V was clipped by 4 bases and J by 6 bases, with 11 bases between them. The CDR3 spells CASSLDSLNSPLHF. The CDR3 bases are TGCGCCAGCAGCCTGGACAGTCTTAATTCACCCCTCCACTTT.

This clone was recorded only once. The chain employs TRBV7-9 and TRBJ2-2; TRBD1 is a possible D gene (6 bases). Germline-derived CDR1 and CDR2 are SEHNR and FQNEAQ (reference sequence). The germline V and J ends were trimmed by 5 bases and 0 bases, with 16 bases remaining between them. This CDR3 is built from 17 residues. The CDR3 is CASSPHAGTTNTGELFF. As DNA, the CDR3 is TGTGCCAGCAGCCCCCACGCCGGGACAACGAACACCGGGGAGCTGTTTTTT.